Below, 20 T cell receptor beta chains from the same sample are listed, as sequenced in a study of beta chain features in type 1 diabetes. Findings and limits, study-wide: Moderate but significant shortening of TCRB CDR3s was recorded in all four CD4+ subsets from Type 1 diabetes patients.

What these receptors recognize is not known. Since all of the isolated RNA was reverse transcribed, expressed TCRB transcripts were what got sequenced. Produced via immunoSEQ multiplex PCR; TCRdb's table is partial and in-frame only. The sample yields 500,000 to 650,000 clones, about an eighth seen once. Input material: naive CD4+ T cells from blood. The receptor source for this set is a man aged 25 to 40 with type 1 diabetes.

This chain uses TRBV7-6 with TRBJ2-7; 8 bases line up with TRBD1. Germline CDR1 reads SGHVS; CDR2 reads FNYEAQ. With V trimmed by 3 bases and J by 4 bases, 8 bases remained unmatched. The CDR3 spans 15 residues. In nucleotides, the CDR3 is TGTGCCAGCAGCTTCTCTTCAGGGGGCATGTACGAGCAGTACTTC. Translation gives CASSFSSGGMYEQYF.

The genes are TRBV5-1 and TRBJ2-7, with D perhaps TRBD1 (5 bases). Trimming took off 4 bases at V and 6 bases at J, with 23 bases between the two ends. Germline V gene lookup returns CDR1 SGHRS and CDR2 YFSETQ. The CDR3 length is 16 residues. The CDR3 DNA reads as TGCGCCAGCAGCGCCCAGGCCTCTCTTCATGGGGCCGAGCAGTACTTC. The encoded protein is CASSAQASLHGAEQYF.

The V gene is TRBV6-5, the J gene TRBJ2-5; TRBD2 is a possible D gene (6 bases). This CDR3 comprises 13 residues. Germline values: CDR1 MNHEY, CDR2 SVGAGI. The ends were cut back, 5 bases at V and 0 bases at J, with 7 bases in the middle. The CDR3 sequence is CASSRGDQETQYF. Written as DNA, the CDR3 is TGTGCCAGCAGTCGCGGGGACCAAGAGACCCAGTACTTC.

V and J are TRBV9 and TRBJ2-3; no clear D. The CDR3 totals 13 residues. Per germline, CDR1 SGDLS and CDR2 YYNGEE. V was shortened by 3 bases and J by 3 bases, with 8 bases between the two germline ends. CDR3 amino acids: CASSAVKTDTQYF. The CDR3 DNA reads TGTGCCAGCAGCGCTGTGAAGACAGATACGCAGTATTTT. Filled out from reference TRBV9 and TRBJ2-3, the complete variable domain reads DSGVTQTPKHLITATGQRVTLRCSPRSGDLSVYWYQQSLDQGLQFLIQYYNGEERAKGNILERFSAQQFPDLHSELNLSSLELGDSALYFCASSAVKTDTQYFGPGTRLTVL.

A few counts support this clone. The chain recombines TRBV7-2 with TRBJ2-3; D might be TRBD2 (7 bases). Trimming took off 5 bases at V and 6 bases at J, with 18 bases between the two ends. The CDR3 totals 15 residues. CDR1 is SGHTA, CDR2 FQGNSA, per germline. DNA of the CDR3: TGTGCCAGCAGCACAAGCGTCGGGGGGCTCGATACGCAGTATTTT. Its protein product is CASSTSVGGLDTQYF.

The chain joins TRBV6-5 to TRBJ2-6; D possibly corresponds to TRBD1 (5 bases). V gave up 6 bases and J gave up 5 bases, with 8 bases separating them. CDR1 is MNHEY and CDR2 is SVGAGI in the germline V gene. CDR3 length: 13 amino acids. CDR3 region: CASRHRRANVLTF. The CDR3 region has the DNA TGTGCCAGCAGACACAGGAGGGCCAACGTCCTGACTTTC.

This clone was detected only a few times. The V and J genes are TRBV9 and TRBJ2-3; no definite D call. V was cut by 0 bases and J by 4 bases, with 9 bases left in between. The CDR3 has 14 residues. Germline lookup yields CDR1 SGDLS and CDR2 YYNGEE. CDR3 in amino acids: CASSVGGRPDTQYF. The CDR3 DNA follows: TGTGCCAGCAGCGTAGGCGGTAGGCCAGATACGCAGTATTTT.

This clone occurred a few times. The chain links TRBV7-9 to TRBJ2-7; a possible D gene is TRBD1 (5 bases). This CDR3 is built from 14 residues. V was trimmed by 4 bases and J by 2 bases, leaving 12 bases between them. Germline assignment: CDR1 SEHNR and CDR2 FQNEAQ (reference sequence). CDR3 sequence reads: CASSSQDGPYEQYF. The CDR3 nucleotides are TGTGCCAGCAGCTCACAGGACGGGCCCTACGAGCAGTACTTC.

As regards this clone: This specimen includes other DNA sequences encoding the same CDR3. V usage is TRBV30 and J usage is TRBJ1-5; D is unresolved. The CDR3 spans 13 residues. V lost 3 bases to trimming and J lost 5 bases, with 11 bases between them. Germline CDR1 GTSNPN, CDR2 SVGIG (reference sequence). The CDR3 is CAWSPGGDQPQHF. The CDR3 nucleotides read TGTGCCTGGAGCCCCGGCGGGGATCAGCCCCAGCATTTT.

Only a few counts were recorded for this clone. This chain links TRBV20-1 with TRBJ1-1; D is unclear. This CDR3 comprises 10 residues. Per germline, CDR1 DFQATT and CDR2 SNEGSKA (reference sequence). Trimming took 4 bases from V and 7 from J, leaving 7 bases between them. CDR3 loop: CSATQREAFF. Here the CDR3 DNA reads TGCAGTGCTACGCAACGTGAAGCTTTCTTT.

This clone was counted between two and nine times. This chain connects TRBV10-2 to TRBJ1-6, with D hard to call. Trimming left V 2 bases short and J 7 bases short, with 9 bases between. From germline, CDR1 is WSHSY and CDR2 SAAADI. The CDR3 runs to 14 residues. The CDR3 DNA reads TGCGCCAGCAGTGAGGTGGGGTGGAATTCACCCCTCCACTTT. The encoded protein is CASSEVGWNSPLHF.

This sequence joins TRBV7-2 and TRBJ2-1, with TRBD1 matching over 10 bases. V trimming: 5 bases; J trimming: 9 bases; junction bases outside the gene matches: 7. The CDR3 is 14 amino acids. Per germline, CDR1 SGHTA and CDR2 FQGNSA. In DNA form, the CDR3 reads TGTGCCAGCAGCCACGGAGGGACAGGGGTTGAGCAGTTCTTC. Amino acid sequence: CASSHGGTGVEQFF.

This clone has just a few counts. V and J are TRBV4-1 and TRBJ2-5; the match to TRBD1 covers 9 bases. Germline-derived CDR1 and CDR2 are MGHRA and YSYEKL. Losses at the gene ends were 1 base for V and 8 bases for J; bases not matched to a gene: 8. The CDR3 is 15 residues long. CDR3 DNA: TGCGCCAGCAGCCAAGTGGGGACAGGGAAGAGAACCCAGTACTTC. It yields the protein CASSQVGTGKRTQYF.

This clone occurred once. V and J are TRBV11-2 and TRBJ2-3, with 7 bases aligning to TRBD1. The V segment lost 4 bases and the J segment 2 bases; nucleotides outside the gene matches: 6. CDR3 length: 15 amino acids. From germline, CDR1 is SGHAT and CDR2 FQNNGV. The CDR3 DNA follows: TGTGCCAGCAGCTCAAGACAGGGCCTCACAGATACGCAGTATTTT. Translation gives CASSSRQGLTDTQYF.

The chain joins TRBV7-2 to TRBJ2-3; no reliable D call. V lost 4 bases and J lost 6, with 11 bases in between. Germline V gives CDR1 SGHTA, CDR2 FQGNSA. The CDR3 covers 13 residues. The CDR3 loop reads CASSSGQRDTQYF. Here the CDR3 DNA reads TGTGCCAGCAGCTCGGGCCAGAGGGATACGCAGTATTTT.

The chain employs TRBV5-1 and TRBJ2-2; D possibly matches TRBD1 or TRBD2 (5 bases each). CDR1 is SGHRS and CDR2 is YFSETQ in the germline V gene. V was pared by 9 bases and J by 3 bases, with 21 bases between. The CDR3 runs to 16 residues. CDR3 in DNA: TGCGCCACCGGGCAGAGCCTTTTGGGGGACACCGGGGAGCTGTTTTTT. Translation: CATGQSLLGDTGELFF.

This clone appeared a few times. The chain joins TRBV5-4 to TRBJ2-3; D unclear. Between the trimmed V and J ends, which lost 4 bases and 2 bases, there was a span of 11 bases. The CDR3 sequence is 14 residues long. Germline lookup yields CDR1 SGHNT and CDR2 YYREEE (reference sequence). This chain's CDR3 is CASSLSGPTDTQYF. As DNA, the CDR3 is TGTGCCAGCAGCCTTTCAGGTCCCACAGATACGCAGTATTTT.

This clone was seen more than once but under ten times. The CDR3, as DNA: TGTGCCAGCAGCTTAAATAATGGCCAGGGGGAAAAACTGTTTTTT. Translated, it gives CASSLNNGQGEKLFF. V gene TRBV7-2 combines with J gene TRBJ1-4; D is perhaps TRBD1 (6 bases). V lost 2 bases to trimming and J lost 8 bases, with 15 bases between them. The CDR3 has 15 residues. From germline, CDR1 is SGHTA and CDR2 FQGNSA.

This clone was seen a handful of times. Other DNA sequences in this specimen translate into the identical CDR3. The CDR3 nucleotides read TGTGCCAGCAGCGTAGACCGGGAGAACACTGAAGCTTTCTTT. It yields the protein CASSVDRENTEAFF. The gene calls are TRBV9 and TRBJ1-1, with unresolved D. The V and J ends lost 0 bases and 1 base respectively, with 7 bases between them. CDR1 SGDLS and CDR2 YYNGEE come from the germline V gene. The CDR3 covers 14 residues.

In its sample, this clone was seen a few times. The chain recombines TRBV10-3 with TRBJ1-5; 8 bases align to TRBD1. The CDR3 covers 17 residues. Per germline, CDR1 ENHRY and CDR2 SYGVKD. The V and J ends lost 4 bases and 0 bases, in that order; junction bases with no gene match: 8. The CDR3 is CAISGEVGQASNQPQHF. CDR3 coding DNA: TGTGCCATCAGTGGGGAGGTGGGACAGGCTAGCAATCAGCCCCAGCATTTT.